These T cell receptor beta chains were read from a single sample in a study of blood T cell repertoires in COVID-19. TCRdb's table, derived via immunoSEQ multiplex PCR, lists solely in-frame clones and lacks some. The table has some 180,000 clones, more than 75% seen once. The sample was peripheral blood. These receptors all come from a woman aged 80 or over with COVID-19, enrolled during active disease. The CDR3 runs from the conserved cysteine through the conserved F or W. Each record gives: V gene, J gene, clone size, D gene, CDR3 protein, CDR3 DNA. A D gene is named only where the DNA matches it firmly. Rows give clone size only sometimes, using once, few, many, or a class for an expanded clone.

v_gene: TRBV19
j_gene: TRBJ2-7
abundance: NA
d_gene: NA
CDR3aa: CASSTSDSYYEQYF
CDR3nt: TGTGCCAGTAGCACAAGTGACAGCTACTACGAGCAGTACTTC

v_gene: TRBV28
j_gene: TRBJ1-1
abundance: NA
d_gene: TRBD1
CDR3aa: CASTLGTGTGTTEAFF
CDR3nt: TGTGCCAGCACTCTTGGAACCGGGACAGGGACCACTGAAGCTTTCTTT

v_gene: TRBV29-1
j_gene: TRBJ2-7
abundance: NA
d_gene: NA
CDR3aa: CSVEMVRGYEQYF
CDR3nt: TGCAGCGTTGAAATGGTCAGGGGCTACGAGCAGTACTTC

v_gene: TRBV9
j_gene: TRBJ1-3
abundance: NA
d_gene: NA
CDR3aa: CASSPHQQGSGNTIYF
CDR3nt: TGTGCCAGCAGCCCACACCAACAGGGCTCTGGAAACACCATATATTTT

v_gene: TRBV7-2
j_gene: TRBJ1-5
abundance: NA
d_gene: TRBD1
CDR3aa: CASSSQGQNSNQPQHF
CDR3nt: TGTGCCAGCAGCTCGCAGGGACAGAATAGCAATCAGCCCCAGCATTTT

v_gene: TRBV11-3
j_gene: TRBJ2-7
abundance: NA
d_gene: NA
CDR3aa: CASSLGQGAYEQYF
CDR3nt: TGTGCCAGCAGCTTAGGGCAGGGTGCCTACGAGCAGTACTTC

v_gene: TRBV6-1
j_gene: TRBJ1-2
abundance: NA
d_gene: TRBD1
CDR3aa: CASSEVSGGGYTF
CDR3nt: TGTGCCAGCAGTGAAGTCTCAGGGGGTGGCTACACCTTC

v_gene: TRBV27
j_gene: TRBJ1-5
abundance: NA
d_gene: NA
CDR3aa: CASSLQGSDQPQHF
CDR3nt: TGTGCCAGCAGTTTACAGGGATCGGATCAGCCCCAGCATTTT

v_gene: TRBV28
j_gene: TRBJ1-5
abundance: few
d_gene: NA
CDR3aa: CASSLVEQPQHF
CDR3nt: TGTGCCAGCAGTTTAGTGGAGCAGCCCCAGCATTTT

v_gene: TRBV7-3
j_gene: TRBJ2-2
abundance: NA
d_gene: TRBD1
CDR3aa: CASREPGTGDTGELFF
CDR3nt: TGTGCCAGCAGAGAGCCCGGGACAGGCGACACCGGGGAGCTGTTTTTT

v_gene: TRBV5-1
j_gene: TRBJ1-2
abundance: NA
d_gene: NA
CDR3aa: CASSLEVQGLVGYTF
CDR3nt: TGCGCCAGCAGCTTGGAGGTACAGGGATTGGTGGGCTACACCTTC

v_gene: TRBV25-1
j_gene: TRBJ1-2
abundance: NA
d_gene: NA
CDR3aa: CASRGVGENYGYTF
CDR3nt: TGTGCCAGCAGAGGCGTCGGAGAAAACTATGGCTACACCTTC

v_gene: TRBV6-5
j_gene: TRBJ1-2
abundance: NA
d_gene: NA
CDR3aa: CASTKTPLGYGYTF
CDR3nt: TGTGCCAGCACCAAGACACCCCTGGGCTATGGCTACACCTTC

v_gene: TRBV2
j_gene: TRBJ2-7
abundance: few
d_gene: TRBD1
CDR3aa: CASKFSGQSISYEQYF
CDR3nt: TGTGCCAGCAAGTTCTCGGGACAGTCTATCTCCTACGAGCAGTACTTC

v_gene: TRBV4-2
j_gene: TRBJ2-1
abundance: NA
d_gene: TRBD2
CDR3aa: CASSQESSGLAVREQFF
CDR3nt: TGTGCCAGCAGCCAAGAAAGTTCCGGACTAGCTGTCAGGGAGCAGTTCTTC

v_gene: TRBV11-1
j_gene: TRBJ2-2
abundance: once
d_gene: NA
CDR3aa: CASKQAGTHTGELFF
CDR3nt: TGTGCCAGCAAACAAGCCGGGACTCACACCGGGGAGCTGTTTTTT

v_gene: TRBV24-1
j_gene: TRBJ2-3
abundance: NA
d_gene: TRBD2
CDR3aa: CATSETSGRGGDTRDTQYF
CDR3nt: TGTGCCACCAGTGAGACTAGCGGGAGAGGAGGGGACACACGGGATACGCAGTATTTT

v_gene: TRBV28
j_gene: TRBJ2-1
abundance: once
d_gene: TRBD2
CDR3aa: CASRSGTSGTTQFF
CDR3nt: TGTGCCAGCAGGAGCGGGACTAGCGGGACCACCCAGTTCTTC

v_gene: TRBV10-3
j_gene: TRBJ2-3
abundance: NA
d_gene: NA
CDR3aa: CAISPASENTDTQYF
CDR3nt: TGTGCCATCAGCCCCGCCTCGGAGAACACAGATACGCAGTATTTT

v_gene: TRBV28
j_gene: TRBJ2-3
abundance: once
d_gene: NA
CDR3aa: CASNTGDTQYF
CDR3nt: TGTGCCAGCAATACTGGAGATACGCAGTATTTT

v_gene: TRBV9
j_gene: TRBJ2-5
abundance: NA
d_gene: NA
CDR3aa: CASSVNRGPETQYF
CDR3nt: TGTGCCAGCAGCGTCAATCGAGGCCCCGAGACCCAGTACTTC

v_gene: TRBV11-2
j_gene: TRBJ2-3
abundance: NA
d_gene: NA
CDR3aa: CASSLISDTQYF
CDR3nt: TGTGCCAGCAGCTTAATATCAGATACGCAGTATTTT

v_gene: TRBV5-1
j_gene: TRBJ2-7
abundance: NA
d_gene: TRBD1
CDR3aa: CASSREDGQGLYEQYF
CDR3nt: TGCGCCAGCAGCAGAGAAGATGGACAGGGGCTGTACGAGCAGTACTTC

v_gene: TRBV29-1
j_gene: TRBJ1-3
abundance: NA
d_gene: TRBD1
CDR3aa: CSVTGEAGNTIYF
CDR3nt: TGCAGCGTGACAGGGGAAGCTGGAAACACCATATATTTT

v_gene: TRBV19
j_gene: TRBJ2-7
abundance: NA
d_gene: TRBD2
CDR3aa: CASSVATSGRYEQYF
CDR3nt: TGTGCCAGTAGTGTCGCGACTAGCGGGAGATACGAGCAGTACTTC

v_gene: TRBV28
j_gene: TRBJ2-1
abundance: NA
d_gene: TRBD2
CDR3aa: CASLAGAIGSYNEQFF
CDR3nt: TGTGCCAGCTTAGCGGGAGCGATAGGCTCCTACAATGAGCAGTTCTTC

v_gene: TRBV5-6
j_gene: TRBJ1-1
abundance: NA
d_gene: NA
CDR3aa: CASSSLETVNTEAFF
CDR3nt: TGTGCCAGCAGCTCTTTGGAGACAGTTAACACTGAAGCTTTCTTT

v_gene: TRBV4-1
j_gene: TRBJ2-7
abundance: many
d_gene: TRBD2
CDR3aa: CASSQVGGTSSYEQYF
CDR3nt: TGCGCCAGCAGCCAAGTAGGGGGGACTAGTTCCTACGAGCAGTACTTC

v_gene: TRBV9
j_gene: TRBJ2-2
abundance: NA
d_gene: NA
CDR3aa: CASSTRTDTGELFF
CDR3nt: TGTGCCAGCAGCACCCGGACTGACACCGGGGAGCTGTTTTTT

v_gene: TRBV10-3
j_gene: TRBJ1-2
abundance: NA
d_gene: NA
CDR3aa: CAISEGGSSYGYTF
CDR3nt: TGTGCCATCAGTGAAGGGGGATCTAGCTATGGCTACACCTTC

v_gene: TRBV13
j_gene: TRBJ2-3
abundance: few
d_gene: TRBD2
CDR3aa: CASSRILAGEGTDTQYF
CDR3nt: TGTGCCAGCAGCCGGATCTTAGCGGGAGAAGGCACAGATACGCAGTATTTT

v_gene: TRBV5-1
j_gene: TRBJ1-1
abundance: NA
d_gene: NA
CDR3aa: CASSFQGNTEAFF
CDR3nt: TGCGCCAGCAGCTTCCAGGGGAACACTGAAGCTTTCTTT

v_gene: TRBV14
j_gene: TRBJ1-2
abundance: once
d_gene: NA
CDR3aa: CASSPRPGDGYTF
CDR3nt: TGTGCCAGCAGCCCCCGACCGGGGGATGGCTACACCTTC

v_gene: TRBV28
j_gene: TRBJ1-6
abundance: NA
d_gene: TRBD1
CDR3aa: CASSPGGYSPLHF
CDR3nt: TGTGCCAGCAGTCCAGGGGGCTACTCACCCCTCCACTTT

v_gene: TRBV4-1
j_gene: TRBJ2-1
abundance: NA
d_gene: TRBD1
CDR3aa: CASSPRVRDRENNEQFF
CDR3nt: TGCGCCAGCAGCCCTCGCGTGCGGGACAGGGAGAACAATGAGCAGTTCTTC

v_gene: TRBV18
j_gene: TRBJ2-5
abundance: NA
d_gene: TRBD1
CDR3aa: CASSRDRGRETQYF
CDR3nt: TGTGCCAGCTCCCGAGACAGGGGGCGAGAGACCCAGTACTTC

v_gene: TRBV4-1
j_gene: TRBJ1-1
abundance: few
d_gene: NA
CDR3aa: CASSHPFQGTEAFF
CDR3nt: TGCGCCAGCAGCCACCCCTTTCAGGGGACTGAAGCTTTCTTT

v_gene: TRBV6-5
j_gene: TRBJ2-1
abundance: few
d_gene: TRBD2
CDR3aa: CASRSSGKGGEQFF
CDR3nt: TGTGCCAGCAGGTCTAGCGGTAAAGGTGGCGAGCAGTTCTTC